The 7 T cell receptor beta chains in this list originate from one sample, sequenced in a study of blood T cell repertoires in COVID-19. The protocol was immunoSEQ multiplex PCR, while the TCRdb copy is restricted to in-frame clones and leaves out a portion. The sample has 63,000 or so clones; 82% are singletons. The sequencing input was peripheral blood. The receptors were sampled from a human donor in a cohort sampled during active COVID-19.

CDR3 region: CASSQPGQNNYGYTF. DNA for the CDR3: TGCGCCAGCAGCCAACCGGGACAGAACAACTATGGCTACACCTTC. The chain combines TRBV4-3 with TRBJ1-2, with TRBD1 identical over 7 bases. CDR3 length: 15 residues. Looked up from germline, CDR1 is LGHNA and CDR2 is YSLEER. Trimming took 2 bases from V and 2 from J; bases not matched to a gene: 5.

J is TRBJ1-5 and V is TRBV6-8; D possibly corresponds to TRBD1 (6 bases). Germline CDR1 is MNHGY and CDR2 is SAAAGT. Trimming cost V 9 bases and J 3 bases, with 24 bases left between them. The CDR3 has 17 amino acids. This CDR3 reads CARRYSDSKCFNQPQHF. CDR3 sequence (DNA): TGTGCCAGGAGGTATTCGGACAGTAAGTGCTTCAATCAGCCCCAGCATTTT.

As DNA, the CDR3 is TGCGCCAGCAGCTTGGGTCCAGGGGGCGGGGAGACCCAGTACTTC. Translated, it gives CASSLGPGGGETQYF. This chain uses TRBV5-1 with TRBJ2-5; 8 bases fit TRBD1. CDR3 length equals 15 residues. Germline CDR1 is SGHRS and CDR2 is YFSETQ. V shed 0 bases and J 5 bases; nucleotides not matched to a gene: 6.

CDR3 DNA sequence: TGTGCCAGTAGTATAGGAAGGGGGAGCAACTATGGCTACACCTTC. It yields the protein CASSIGRGSNYGYTF. This chain connects TRBV19 to TRBJ1-2; D may be TRBD1 (6 bases). Trimming removed 1 base from V and 2 bases from J, with 11 bases in between. The germline V gene has CDR1 LNHDA and CDR2 SQIVND (reference sequence). The CDR3 spans 15 residues.

The rearrangement joins TRBV5-4 to TRBJ2-1, with D maybe TRBD1 (7 bases). The CDR3 length is 13 residues. CDR1 and CDR2 from the germline V gene are SGHNT and YYREEE (reference sequence). V was shortened by 4 bases and J by 9 bases, with 14 bases between the two germline ends. CDR3 sequence: CASSQTGRSEQFF. CDR3 coding DNA: TGTGCCAGCAGCCAGACAGGGAGGAGTGAGCAGTTCTTC. The whole variable domain, remainder taken from reference TRBV5-4 and TRBJ2-1, is ETGVTQSPTHLIKTRGQQVTLRCSSQSGHNTVSWYQQALGQGPQFIFQYYREEENGRGNFPPRFSGLQFPNYSSELNVNALELDDSALYLCASSQTGRSEQFFGPGTRLTVL.

The chain employs TRBV12-3 or TRBV12-4 and TRBJ1-1, with 8 bases lining up with TRBD1. The junction had 4 bases not matched to a gene; V was cut back by 8 bases and J by 2 bases. The CDR3 is 13 residues long. The CDR3 bases are TGTGCCAGCGCTGGGACAGGAAACACTGAAGCTTTCTTT. Translation: CASAGTGNTEAFF.

The genes are TRBV7-9 and TRBJ1-3; D gene unclear. CDR1 is SEHNR, CDR2 FQNEAQ, per germline (reference sequence). V lost 5 bases to trimming and J lost 4 bases, with 15 bases between them. CDR3 length: 15 residues. CDR3 sequence reads: CASSRPGSGGNTIYF. CDR3 bases: TGTGCCAGCAGCCGACCGGGGTCCGGGGGAAACACCATATATTTT.